A selection of T cell receptor beta chains follows, all from one sample in a study of cytomegalovirus exposure and HLA in healthy donors. Repertoires were generated with immunoSEQ multiplex PCR, while TCRdb's copy carries only in-frame clones and drops some. The table includes around 150,000 clones, approximately 88% detected once. Sequenced material: PBMCs. The receptors stem from a woman aged 18-29 years in good health and CMV-seronegative. Each CDR3 is given with its conserved first and last residue. D genes are given only for firm matches. Clone sizes are given selectively: once, few, many, or a class where the clone is expanded.

v_call: TRBV7-9
clone_size: -
j_call: TRBJ1-5
d_call: TRBD1
cdr3_nt: TGTGCCAGCAGCTTAGCAAGGACAGGGGATAATCAGCCCCAGCATTTT
cdr3_aa: CASSLARTGDNQPQHF

v_call: TRBV7-9
clone_size: -
j_call: TRBJ1-2
d_call: -
cdr3_nt: TGTGCCAGCAGCTCGATCAGAGGGGGGGCAGGGAACTATGGCTACACCTTC
cdr3_aa: CASSSIRGGAGNYGYTF

v_call: TRBV19
clone_size: once
j_call: TRBJ2-2
d_call: -
cdr3_nt: TGTGCCAGTAGGGTAGGGACACCGAACACCGGGGAGCTGTTTTTT
cdr3_aa: CASRVGTPNTGELFF

v_call: TRBV15
clone_size: few
j_call: TRBJ1-1
d_call: -
cdr3_nt: TGTGCCACCAGCAGAGATCACTGGACTGAAGCTTTCTTT
cdr3_aa: CATSRDHWTEAFF

v_call: TRBV7-6
clone_size: -
j_call: TRBJ2-7
d_call: TRBD2
cdr3_nt: TGTGCCAGCAGCCCCCGGACTAGCGGGGGCTACGAGCAGTACTTC
cdr3_aa: CASSPRTSGGYEQYF

v_call: TRBV15
clone_size: -
j_call: TRBJ2-7
d_call: TRBD1
cdr3_nt: TGTGCCACCAGCAATTATAATCCGGACAGGGTAGCCTACGAGCAGTACTTC
cdr3_aa: CATSNYNPDRVAYEQYF

v_call: TRBV7-9
clone_size: -
j_call: TRBJ1-2
d_call: TRBD1
cdr3_nt: TGTGCCAGCAGCTTAATAGGACAGGGGGTTGGTGGCTACACCTTC
cdr3_aa: CASSLIGQGVGGYTF

v_call: TRBV19
clone_size: -
j_call: TRBJ2-1
d_call: -
cdr3_nt: TGTGCCAGTAGTATGGGGGGTGGGGGCTCCTACAATGAGCAGTTCTTC
cdr3_aa: CASSMGGGGSYNEQFF

v_call: TRBV10-3
clone_size: once
j_call: TRBJ2-7
d_call: TRBD2
cdr3_nt: TGTGCCATCACGAACGGGGGGTACTCCTACGAGCAGTACTTC
cdr3_aa: CAITNGGYSYEQYF

v_call: TRBV18
clone_size: -
j_call: TRBJ2-3
d_call: TRBD1
cdr3_nt: TGTGCCAGCTCAAGGGGACAGGCCCCAGATACGCAGTATTTT
cdr3_aa: CASSRGQAPDTQYF

v_call: TRBV15
clone_size: -
j_call: TRBJ2-7
d_call: -
cdr3_nt: TGTGCCACCAGCAGAGGCGGGGATTCCTACGAGCAGTACTTC
cdr3_aa: CATSRGGDSYEQYF

v_call: TRBV28
clone_size: once
j_call: TRBJ2-5
d_call: TRBD1
cdr3_nt: TGTGCCAGCAGTCCTCGACAGGGGACAAAGACCCAGTACTTC
cdr3_aa: CASSPRQGTKTQYF